The following is a T cell receptor beta chain sequence with its context. With V trimmed by 5 bases and J by 7 bases, 6 bases remained unmatched. The CDR3 is made up of 14 amino acids. The V gene's germline CDR1 is SEHNR and CDR2 FQNEAQ (reference sequence). This sample stems from a study of control samples from healthy donors and cancer patients. The method was immunoSEQ multiplex PCR; TCRdb's version includes in-frame clones alone and lacks a portion of them. Seen here are roughly 23,000 clones, roughly 80% observed once, and the top ten hold roughly a quarter. V gene TRBV7-9 combines with J gene TRBJ2-1; 9 bases fit TRBD2. Sequencing was performed on PBMCs. The receptor was derived from a man aged 55-75 years with head and neck cancer. The CDR3 bases are TGTGCCAGCAGCCCCGGGACTAGCCGGAATGAGCAGTTCTTC. Its translation: CASSPGTSRNEQFF.